The 5 T cell receptor beta chains below come from one sample, sequenced in a study of cytomegalovirus exposure and HLA in healthy donors. PCR was performed using 60 Vbeta and 13 Jbeta primers. Assay: immunoSEQ multiplex PCR; the TCRdb copy retains only in-frame clones and omits some. The table has around 140,000 clones, roughly four fifths seen once. Sequenced input: PBMCs. The receptors derive from a female donor in good health and CMV-seronegative.

The rearrangement joins TRBV19 to TRBJ2-1; 10 nucleotides agree with TRBD1. J gave up 4 bases and V 2 bases, and 11 bases lay outside the gene matches. Germline V gives CDR1 LNHDA, CDR2 SQIVND (reference sequence). This CDR3 is built from 18 residues. The CDR3 loop reads CASSISPLGQGGYNEQFF. The DNA of the CDR3 is TGTGCCAGTAGTATATCACCCCTAGGACAGGGGGGATACAATGAGCAGTTCTTC.

This clone was seen a few times. The chain links TRBV18 to TRBJ1-1; possible D gene TRBD1, 5 bases. The CDR3 is 14 residues long. V was clipped by 3 bases and J by 5 bases, with 13 bases between them. Germline CDR1 KGHSH, CDR2 LQKENI. The CDR3 here is CASSPLGVGTEAFF. The CDR3 bases are TGTGCCAGCTCACCCTTAGGGGTCGGGACTGAAGCTTTCTTT.

This clone was counted once. V is TRBV7-9 and J is TRBJ2-3; perhaps TRBD1 as D (5 bases). This CDR3 comprises 13 residues. The V end was cut by 5 bases, the J end by 7 bases, with 13 bases between. Germline V gives CDR1 SEHNR, CDR2 FQNEAQ (reference sequence). The CDR3 reads CASSPQGENTQYF. As DNA, the CDR3 is TGTGCCAGCAGCCCCCAGGGCGAGAATACGCAGTATTTT.

The gene calls are TRBV7-9 and TRBJ2-1; TRBD2 matches 14 bases. Trimming removed 5 bases from V and 6 bases from J; junction bases left unmatched: 9. The CDR3 has 17 residues. The germline V gene encodes CDR1 SEHNR and CDR2 FQNEAQ (reference sequence). CDR3 region: CASSRSGTSGRPNEQFF. The CDR3 bases are TGTGCCAGCAGCCGATCTGGGACTAGCGGGAGACCCAATGAGCAGTTCTTC.

The chain's CDR3 is CASRGQGDYNEQFF. The DNA for the CDR3 is TGTGCCAGCAGGGGACAGGGGGACTACAATGAGCAGTTCTTC. The chain uses TRBV6-5 and TRBJ2-1; 11 bases are a match to TRBD1. Trimming at V came to 6 bases and at J to 3 bases, leaving 1 base not matched to a gene. This CDR3 is built from 14 residues. CDR1 is MNHEY and CDR2 is SVGAGI in the germline V gene.